What follows is one T cell receptor (beta chain) and its context. V lost 5 bases to trimming and J lost 3 bases; unmatched junction nucleotides: 7. This CDR3 has 15 amino acids. Germline-derived CDR1 and CDR2 are SGDLS and YYNGEE. The assay was immunoSEQ multiplex PCR, and TCRdb's table has in-frame clones only and misses some. The data contain approximately 50,000 clones, 90% to 96% of them singletons. This entry is derived from a study of technical replicates of blood from several donors. The chain combines TRBV9 with TRBJ2-1; TRBD2 matches 8 bases. The clonotype comes from a human donor in good health. Sequencing was performed on T cells isolated from PBMCs. DNA of the CDR3: TGTGCCAGCAGTGGAGCGGGGGACGGCTACAATGAGCAGTTCTTC. Its protein product is CASSGAGDGYNEQFF.